Below are 19 T cell receptor beta chains sequenced from a single sample in a study of T-cell reconstitution after alpha-beta-depleted transplantation in children. Preparation of the TCRbeta library was carried out with unique molecular identifiers. Each CDR3 protein gets one entry after TCRdb re-called the PCR reads with MiXCR. The table has around 960,000 distinct CDR3 sequences, roughly 29% seen once. Specimen: PBMCs, mostly from graft donor cells, collected 360 days after TCRalphabeta/CD19-depleted stem cell transplant. The receptors shown here come from a boy under two years old who had a stem cell transplant for SCID, so the T cells may come from the graft donor.

This clonotype was seen more than once but under ten times. The CDR3 region is CASSYRRDRDLPNTEAFF. The CDR3 DNA sequence: TGTGCCAGCAGCTACCGCCGGGACAGGGACCTCCCTAACACTGAAGCTTTCTTT. This chain connects TRBV7-2 to TRBJ1-1; 9 positions agree with TRBD1. CDR1 SGHTA and CDR2 FQGNSA come from the germline V gene. V was clipped by 4 bases and J by 2 bases; unmatched bases: 14. The CDR3 consists of 18 residues.

This clonotype was observed a handful of times. The chain joins TRBV12-3 or TRBV12-4 to TRBJ2-1; 8 bases match TRBD1. Trimming removed 6 bases from V and 7 bases from J; junction bases left unmatched: 11. This CDR3 is 15 amino acids long. The CDR3 is CASSFPGTGKNEQFF. The CDR3 DNA reads TGTGCCAGCAGCTTCCCCGGGACAGGAAAAAATGAGCAGTTCTTC.

V gene TRBV12-3 or TRBV12-4 combines with J gene TRBJ2-2; 9 bases line up with TRBD1. The CDR3 is 17 residues long. Unmatched junction bases numbered 15, after V lost 8 bases and J lost 5 bases. CDR3 nucleotide sequence: TGTGCCAGCGAGCCGCCGGGGGGACAGGGTGGTACCGGGGAGCTGTTTTTT. This codes for CASEPPGGQGGTGELFF.

In its sample, this clonotype was seen a few times. The rearrangement joins TRBV7-2 to TRBJ2-1, with D possibly matching TRBD1 (6 bases). This CDR3 is built from 11 residues. Between the trimmed V and J ends, which lost 3 bases and 12 bases, there was a span of 9 bases. In germline, CDR1 is SGHTA, CDR2 FQGNSA. CDR3 amino acids: CASSFSGVQFF. The DNA for the CDR3 is TGTGCCAGCAGCTTTTCAGGGGTGCAGTTCTTC.

V usage is TRBV5-5 and J usage is TRBJ1-1; D possibly corresponds to TRBD1 (6 bases). The V gene lost 4 bases and the J gene lost 5 bases, with 15 bases spanning the gap. Germline-derived CDR1 and CDR2 are SGHKS and YYEKEE (reference sequence). This CDR3 has 14 amino acids. In nucleotides, the CDR3 is TGTGCCAGCAGCCACATCGGAGGGGGTACTGAAGCTTTCTTT. Its protein product is CASSHIGGGTEAFF. The full variable domain, completed using reference TRBV5-5 and TRBJ1-1, is DAGVTQSPTHLIKTRGQQVTLRCSPISGHKSVSWYQQVLGQGPQFIFQYYEKEERGRGNFPDRFSARQFPNYSSELNVNALLLGDSALYLCASSHIGGGTEAFFGQGTRLTVV.

The chain joins TRBV5-1 to TRBJ1-4; 7 bases are shared with TRBD1. The CDR3 has 13 residues. Germline CDR1 is SGHRS and CDR2 is YFSETQ. V trimming: 5 bases; J trimming: 8 bases; junction bases outside the gene matches: 6. The CDR3 bases are TGCGCCAGCAGACCCGGGACAGCGGAAAAACTGTTTTTT. This gives the protein CASRPGTAEKLFF.

The chain uses TRBV7-2 and TRBJ2-7, with 9 bases fitting TRBD1. CDR3 length: 13 amino acids. Germline V gene data show CDR1 as SGHTA and CDR2 as FQGNSA. Trimming removed 9 bases from V and 2 bases from J; junction bases left unmatched: 5. The CDR3: CASARDRAYEQYF. The DNA of the CDR3 is TGTGCCAGTGCCCGGGACAGGGCCTACGAGCAGTACTTC. Supplemented by reference TRBV7-2 and TRBJ2-7, the full variable domain reads GAGVSQSPSNKVTEKGKDVELRCDPISGHTALYWYRQSLGQGLEFLIYFQGNSAPDKSGLPSDRFSAERTGGSVSTLTIQRTQQEDSAVYLCASARDRAYEQYFGPGTRLTVT.

J is TRBJ1-5 and V is TRBV6-5; 7 nucleotides align to TRBD1. The trim removed 6 bases at V and 1 base at J, leaving 15 bases unmatched. Germline CDR1 reads MNHEY; CDR2 reads SVGAGI. CDR3 length: 18 residues. CDR3 coding DNA: TGTGCCAGCAGGGGATCCGGGACAGTAGTCATCAGCAATCAGCCCCAGCATTTT. It specifies CASRGSGTVVISNQPQHF.

The CDR3 DNA reads as TGTGCCAGCAGTCTCTTAGGACAGGGAAACGCCGGAGATACGCAGTATTTT. Amino acids: CASSLLGQGNAGDTQYF. The V gene is TRBV3-1, the J gene TRBJ2-3; the match to TRBD1 covers 8 bases. V lost 6 bases and J lost 5; bases outside the gene matches: 16. In germline, CDR1 is LGHDT, CDR2 YNNKEL (reference sequence). This CDR3 has 17 amino acids.

This sequence joins TRBV4-1 and TRBJ2-5; D uncertain. Trimming shortened V by 2 bases and J by 2 bases, and 6 bases separated the two germline ends. The germline gives CDR1 MGHRA, CDR2 YSYEKL. This CDR3 region has 13 residues. The CDR3 reads CASSQSRQETQYF. For the CDR3, the DNA is TGCGCCAGCAGCCAATCGCGGCAAGAGACCCAGTACTTC.

This clonotype has only a few counts. The chain joins TRBV12-3 or TRBV12-4 to TRBJ1-5; TRBD1 might be the D (6 bases). The ends were cut back, 6 bases at V and 3 bases at J, with 21 bases in the middle. CDR3 length: 17 amino acids. The CDR3 region has the DNA TGTGCCAGCAGCGACCCAGAAACAGGGAGTACCAATCAGCCCCAGCATTTT. It is translated as CASSDPETGSTNQPQHF.

In DNA form, the CDR3 reads TGTGCCAGCAGTTTCAGAACCAGGTACCGGGGCCAAGAGACCCAGTACTTC. It codes for CASSFRTRYRGQETQYF. The chain has TRBV28 and TRBJ2-5, with a tentative D call TRBD2 (5 bases). Trimming left V 3 bases short and J 1 base short, with 18 bases between. This CDR3 is built from 17 residues. Germline-derived CDR1 and CDR2 are MDHEN and SYDVKM.

This clonotype has only a few counts. The rearrangement joins TRBV7-3 to TRBJ2-1; TRBD2 agrees at 10 bases. The V gene end was trimmed by 1 base and the J gene end by 6 bases; junction bases not matched to a gene: 6. Per the germline V gene, CDR1 is SGHTA and CDR2 is FQGTGA. There are 16 residues in the CDR3. The CDR3 loop is CASSLMVLAGVNEQFF. The CDR3, as DNA: TGTGCCAGCAGCTTAATGGTCCTAGCGGGGGTCAATGAGCAGTTCTTC.

Comments on this clonotype: Relative to the germline gene, one junction end is altered; a read error may explain this. J is TRBJ2-7 and V is TRBV7-2; D remains unclear. This CDR3 has 14 residues. Germline assignment: CDR1 SGHTA and CDR2 FQGNSA. CDR3 sequence reads: CASSLMSLSSEQYF. The CDR3 nucleotides read TGTGCCAGCAGCTTAATGTCCTTGTCCTCCGAGCAGTACTTC.

The table lists this clonotype with a few counts. The chain joins TRBV12-3 or TRBV12-4 to TRBJ1-5; TRBD1 matches at 7 bases. Unmatched junction bases numbered 2, after V lost 2 bases and J lost 1 base. This CDR3 contains 15 residues. The CDR3 loop reads CASSLRDSSNQPQHF. CDR3 sequence (DNA): TGTGCCAGCAGTTTACGGGACAGCAGCAATCAGCCCCAGCATTTT.

This chain joins TRBV20-1 and TRBJ2-1; D is tentatively TRBD1 or TRBD2 (6 bases each). This CDR3 comprises 14 residues. The germline CDR1 and CDR2 sequences are DFQATT and SNEGSKA (reference sequence). V lost 6 bases and J 7 bases, leaving 19 bases between the germline ends. CDR3 nucleotides: TGCAGTGCCCTCCTGGGGGGCCGATGGAATGAGCAGTTCTTC. Amino acid sequence: CSALLGGRWNEQFF.

This clonotype has a handful of counts. The V gene is TRBV3-1, the J gene TRBJ2-1, with D possibly matching TRBD2 (5 bases). The CDR3 runs to 13 residues. The germline V gene encodes CDR1 LGHDT and CDR2 YNNKEL (reference sequence). The V and J ends lost 2 bases and 12 bases respectively, with 14 bases between them. In DNA, the CDR3 is TGTGCCAGCAGCCAAATCGGGAAATGGGGGCAGTTCTTC. This encodes CASSQIGKWGQFF.

The rearrangement joins TRBV5-1 to TRBJ2-3; 7 bases line up with TRBD1. This CDR3 comprises 15 residues. Trimming at V came to 2 bases and at J to 4 bases, leaving 7 bases not matched to a gene. Germline assignment: CDR1 SGHRS and CDR2 YFSETQ. CDR3 sequence: CASSLEGGSADTQYF. CDR3 nucleotides: TGCGCCAGCAGCTTAGAAGGGGGCTCCGCAGATACGCAGTATTTT.

There are many counts of this clonotype. V usage is TRBV12-3 or TRBV12-4 and J usage is TRBJ2-3, with TRBD1 identical over 7 bases. V lost 4 bases to trimming and J lost 1 base; unmatched junction nucleotides: 2. CDR3 length: 14 residues. Here the CDR3 DNA reads TGTGCCAGCAGTTCCGGGACAGGCACAGATACGCAGTATTTT. This codes for CASSSGTGTDTQYF.